The 9 T cell receptor beta chains below come from one sample, sequenced in a study of cytomegalovirus exposure and HLA in healthy donors. Amplification used 60 Vbeta primers and 13 Jbeta primers. Assay used: immunoSEQ multiplex PCR; TCRdb lists only in-frame clones, some missing. The data contain fewer than 80,000 clones, roughly 76% of them seen just once; the ten biggest clones take up 3% to 4%. Sequenced: PBMCs. These receptor sequences come from a man aged 18-30 years in good health and CMV-seronegative.

The rearrangement links TRBV28 to TRBJ2-1; D remains unclear. V lost 2 bases and J lost 8, with 7 bases in between. Germline CDR1 and CDR2: MDHEN and SYDVKM. The CDR3 sequence is 12 residues long. The CDR3 sequence: CASSLTRYEQFF. In DNA form, the CDR3 reads TGTGCCAGCAGTTTAACGAGATATGAGCAGTTCTTC.

V usage is TRBV19 and J usage is TRBJ1-6; 7 bases match TRBD1. V gave up 3 bases and J gave up 6 bases; unmatched junction bases: 5. This CDR3 region has 15 residues. CDR1 LNHDA and CDR2 SQIVND come from the germline V gene (reference sequence). The CDR3 DNA is TGTGCCAGTAGTATTGGACAGGATATTAATTCACCCCTCCACTTT. Translation: CASSIGQDINSPLHF.

The rearrangement uses TRBV12-5 and TRBJ2-1; tentatively, D is TRBD1 (6 bases). The V end lost 6 bases, the J end lost 0 bases, and 9 bases lay between the germline ends. Germline V gene sequence: CDR1 LGHNT, CDR2 FRNRAP. This CDR3 region has 14 residues. CDR3 amino acids: CASGPGHSYNEQFF. CDR3 in DNA: TGTGCTAGTGGCCCGGGACACTCCTACAATGAGCAGTTCTTC.

This clone appeared a few times. The gene calls are TRBV11-2 and TRBJ2-7; TRBD1 matches at 7 bases. The CDR3 has 14 amino acids. J lost 1 base, V lost 1 base, and 1 base had no gene match. Germline CDR1 SGHAT, CDR2 FQNNGV. DNA of the CDR3: TGTGCCAGCAGCTTAGGGACAGGATCCTACGAGCAGTACTTC. Its protein product is CASSLGTGSYEQYF.

This sequence joins TRBV11-3 and TRBJ2-5; TRBD2 might be the D (5 bases). From germline, CDR1 is SGHNT and CDR2 YENEEA. V lost 1 base to trimming and J lost 2 bases, with 11 bases between them. The length of the CDR3 is 15 residues. The CDR3 sequence is CASSLGGSEQETQYF. The CDR3 DNA sequence: TGTGCCAGCAGCTTAGGAGGGTCAGAACAAGAGACCCAGTACTTC.

The chain uses TRBV29-1 and TRBJ1-4; a weak D match, TRBD1 (5 bases). Germline CDR1 and CDR2: SQVTM and ANQGSEA. V gave up 6 bases and J gave up 8 bases, with 19 bases separating them. CDR3 length: 14 amino acids. CDR3 DNA sequence: TGCAGCGTCCGTAATGCGGGGGGAGACGAAAAACTGTTTTTT. Translation: CSVRNAGGDEKLFF.

The chain couples TRBV28 to TRBJ1-4; 9 nucleotides agree with TRBD1. CDR3 length: 14 residues. In germline, CDR1 is MDHEN, CDR2 SYDVKM. With V trimmed by 3 bases and J by 10 bases, 6 bases remained unmatched. CDR3 in amino acids: CASSLAGQGGKLFF. For the CDR3, the DNA is TGTGCCAGCAGTTTGGCGGGACAGGGCGGAAAACTGTTTTTT.

The J gene is TRBJ2-1, the V gene TRBV13; 7 nucleotides agree with TRBD2. Germline CDR1 and CDR2: PRHDT and FYEKMQ (reference sequence). J gave up 4 bases and V 3 bases, and 6 bases lay outside the gene matches. The CDR3 has 15 residues. In nucleotides, the CDR3 is TGTGCCAGCAGCTTGGGAGGGGCAATATACAATGAGCAGTTCTTC. Translated: CASSLGGAIYNEQFF.

This clone was seen more than once but under ten times. V is TRBV6-1 and J is TRBJ1-5; D is ambiguous. Germline CDR1 and CDR2: MNHNS and SASEGT. With 6 bases removed from V and 2 bases from J, the gap between germline ends came to 11 bases. CDR3 length equals 14 residues. The CDR3 loop is CASRRAGGNQPQHF. The CDR3 DNA reads as TGTGCCAGCAGGAGGGCAGGTGGCAATCAGCCCCAGCATTTT.